The clone carrying this T cell receptor beta chain has only a few counts. What it binds is not known. The CDR3 covers 13 residues. V was trimmed by 5 bases and J by 12 bases, leaving 16 bases between them. CDR1 and CDR2 from the germline V gene are SNHLY and FYNNEI. The source of the sample is a study of CD8+CD57+ T cells in acquired aplastic anemia. Study summary: On average, sorted CD4+ and CD8+ cells gave about 3.1 ug of DNA. Study-level points and caveats: Roughly 29 was the count of CD8+ CDR3 sequences that patients shared with controls.

All patients picked for sequencing had shown, by flow cytometry, an expansion of CD8+CD57+ cells. Both TCR beta VDJ combination and CDR3 sequence profiling were carried out. Genomic DNA was the template for this profiling. TCRdb passed the reads through MiXCR, listing each CDR3 protein once. The sample holds 250,000 to 300,000 distinct CDR3 sequences, 56% seen once. The material sequenced was sorted CD4+, CD8+, or CD8+CD57+ T cells (not recorded which) from PBMCs. This clonotype was sampled from a human donor with aplastic anemia. This rearrangement joins TRBV2 to TRBJ1-4, with a weak D call TRBD1 (6 bases). The CDR3 here is CASSRTGGGELFF. The CDR3 DNA is TGTGCCAGCAGTCGCACCGGGGGCGGGGAACTGTTTTTT. The full variable domain, in which reference TRBV2 and TRBJ1-4 provide the parts outside the CDR3, is EPEVTQTPSHQVTQMGQEVILRCVPISNHLYFYWYRQILGQKVEFLVSFYNNEISEKSEIFDDQFSVERPDGSNFTLKIRSTKLEDSAMYFCASSRTGGGELFFGSGTQLSVL.